These T cell receptor beta chains were read from a single sample in a study of T cells in Graves' hyperthyroidism and ophthalmopathy. TCRdb itself ran the multiplex PCR reads through MiXCR, one entry per CDR3 protein. The sample lists about 330,000 distinct CDR3 sequences; roughly 13% were seen once. The sequencing input was blood. These receptors were obtained from a woman in her forties with Graves' ophthalmopathy. The CDR3 runs from the conserved cysteine through the conserved F or W. Each record gives: J gene, V gene, CDR3 protein.

>TRBJ2-1|TRBV11-2
CASSWTSGAYNEQLF
>TRBJ1-4|TRBV18
CASSIRGLATNEKLFF
>TRBJ2-2|TRBV19
CATSYSGRQTGELFF
>TRBJ2-2|TRBV7-9
CASSFKGNTGELFF
>TRBJ1-1|TRBV6-6
CASSYSYLGDTEAFF
>TRBJ2-1|TRBV20-1
CSARDFREPLLHNEQFF
>TRBJ2-5|TRBV5-4
CASSSQGGEETQYF
>TRBJ2-7|TRBV6-1
CASSTSGQAVVDEQYF
>TRBJ2-7|TRBV5-1
CASSPGSGDEQYF
>TRBJ2-1|TRBV3-1
CASSQRRLAEQFF
>TRBJ1-2|TRBV6-1
CASSRSIPGEGYGYTF
>TRBJ1-5|TRBV19
CASSVADYNQPQHF
>TRBJ2-7|TRBV12-3/TRBV12-4
CASNQYGGPSSYEQYF
>TRBJ2-3|TRBV20-1
CSALRGSSTDTQYF
>TRBJ2-7|TRBV5-8
CASRLTGGTAYEQYF
>TRBJ1-1|TRBV30
CAWKLSHRNTEAFF
>TRBJ2-2|TRBV20-1
CSAKVRTNTGELFF
>TRBJ2-3|TRBV3-1
CASSPTWGGAEIDTQYF
>TRBJ2-7|TRBV12-3/TRBV12-4
CASSLPGRGAYEQYF
>TRBJ2-2|TRBV30
CAWSRADRQLFF
>TRBJ2-7|TRBV6-1
CASSPRVQSYEQYF
>TRBJ1-1|TRBV3-1
CASSQEPLRGNPEAFF
>TRBJ2-5|TRBV11-3
CASSSTGVLETQYF
>TRBJ1-1|TRBV12-3/TRBV12-4
CASSPSAGGTEAFF